What follows are 30 T cell receptor beta chains derived from one specimen sequenced in a study of shared clonotypes between healthy human individuals. Sequencing used immunoSEQ multiplex PCR; TCRdb keeps in-frame clones, though not all of them. The table includes millions of clones, 85% to 95% detected once. Sequenced: naive CD4+ T cells sorted from blood. The subset here: CD45RA+ positively selected. The receptors were gathered from a man younger than 35 in good health.

The V call is TRBV5-1, the J call TRBJ2-1; the D is unclear. This CDR3 has 17 amino acids. Germline V lookup: CDR1 SGHRS, CDR2 YFSETQ. Trimming removed 0 bases from V and 0 bases from J, with 13 bases in between. In nucleotides, the CDR3 is TGCGCCAGCAGCTTGGGGGCCGTTATCAGCTCCTACAATGAGCAGTTCTTC. Encoded protein: CASSLGAVISSYNEQFF.

The CDR3 coding sequence is TGTGCCACCCGGGACAGGAACACTGAAGCTTTCTTT. Translated, it gives CATRDRNTEAFF. The V gene is TRBV10-3, the J gene TRBJ1-1, with 7 nucleotides matching TRBD1. V lost 10 bases and J lost 1; bases outside the gene matches: 3. CDR1 is ENHRY and CDR2 is SYGVKD in the germline V gene. The CDR3 is 12 amino acids.

This clone has a single count. Other DNA sequences within the sample encode an identical CDR3. The chain employs TRBV5-1 and TRBJ2-5, with D perhaps matching TRBD1 or TRBD2 (6 bases each). Germline V gives CDR1 SGHRS, CDR2 YFSETQ. Trimming stripped 4 bases from V and 4 bases from J, with 14 bases between. The CDR3 loop spans 14 amino acids. Here the CDR3 DNA reads TGCGCCAGCAGCCAGGAAGGGGGGAGAGAGACCCAGTACTTC. Translated, it gives CASSQEGGRETQYF.

V and J are TRBV5-1 and TRBJ2-1; 8 nucleotides line up with TRBD1. Germline V gene data show CDR1 as SGHRS and CDR2 as YFSETQ. V shed 6 bases, J shed 6 bases, and the junction held 8 bases outside the gene matches. The CDR3 is 14 amino acids. The DNA of the CDR3 is TGCGCCAGCAATGATAAGGGGACAGGCAATGAGCAGTTCTTC. Translated: CASNDKGTGNEQFF.

This rearrangement joins TRBV5-8 to TRBJ1-1; TRBD1 might be the D (6 bases). Deletions cut 0 bases from V and 9 bases from J, with 15 bases between. The CDR3 totals 14 residues. The germline V gene encodes CDR1 SGHTS and CDR2 YDEGEE. CDR3 protein: CASSLAGGRGKAFF. CDR3 sequence (DNA): TGTGCCAGCAGCTTGGCCGGGGGCAGGGGTAAAGCTTTCTTT. The full variable domain, in which reference TRBV5-8 and TRBJ1-1 provide the parts outside the CDR3, is EAGVTQSPTHLIKTRGQQATLRCSPISGHTSVYWYQQALGLGLQFLLWYDEGEERNRGNFPPRFSGRQFPNYSSELNVNALELEDSALYLCASSLAGGRGKAFFGQGTRLTVV.

The table lists this clone with a few counts. V is TRBV27 and J is TRBJ2-7, with 7 bases identical to TRBD1. CDR3 length: 15 residues. CDR1 MNHEY and CDR2 SMNVEV come from the germline V gene (reference sequence). After removal of 2 bases from V and 2 bases from J, the junction contained 6 bases not matched to a gene. The CDR3 sequence: CASSLGDSGPYEQYF. The CDR3 nucleotides read TGTGCCAGCAGTTTAGGGGACAGTGGTCCCTACGAGCAGTACTTC.

The chain combines TRBV10-1 with TRBJ2-2; tentatively, D is TRBD2 (5 bases). Germline CDR1 is WNHNN and CDR2 is SYGVQD (reference sequence). Trimming removed 8 bases at V and 1 base at J, with 11 bases between. The CDR3 spans 14 residues. CDR3: CASGPGGNTGELFF. The CDR3 region has the DNA TGCGCCAGCGGCCCCGGAGGGAACACCGGGGAGCTGTTTTTT.

The J gene is TRBJ2-7, the V gene TRBV28; no firm D call. The CDR3 length is 14 residues. Trimming left V 1 base short and J 6 bases short, with 13 bases between. In germline, CDR1 is MDHEN, CDR2 SYDVKM. CDR3: CASSLSGPPSEQYF. CDR3 in DNA: TGTGCCAGCAGTTTATCTGGGCCTCCGAGCGAGCAGTACTTC.

J is TRBJ2-1 and V is TRBV30; 9 bases map to TRBD2. The CDR3 has 15 amino acids. Germline values: CDR1 GTSNPN, CDR2 SVGIG (reference sequence). Losses at the gene ends were 2 bases for V and 9 bases for J; bases not matched to a gene: 11. CDR3 loop: CAWSLRAGGLGEQFF. The CDR3 region has the DNA TGTGCCTGGAGTCTCCGGGCGGGGGGGCTTGGTGAGCAGTTCTTC. The whole variable domain, remainder taken from reference TRBV30 and TRBJ2-1, is SQTIHQWPATLVQPVGSPLSLECTVEGTSNPNLYWYRQAAGRGLQLLFYSVGIGQISSEVPQNLSASRPQDRQFILSSKKLLLSDSGFYLCAWSLRAGGLGEQFFGPGTRLTVL.

The chain joins TRBV4-3 to TRBJ2-1; D gene ambiguous. Trimming took 2 bases from V and 3 from J, leaving 17 bases between them. Per germline, CDR1 LGHNA and CDR2 YSLEER. CDR3 length: 17 amino acids. CDR3 coding DNA: TGCGCCAGCAGCCAAAAGATAGCAGCCAACCTCTACAATGAGCAGTTCTTC. This gives the protein CASSQKIAANLYNEQFF.

The chain recombines TRBV5-1 with TRBJ2-3; 7 bases fit TRBD1. The V gene's germline CDR1 is SGHRS and CDR2 YFSETQ. The V gene end was trimmed by 3 bases and the J gene end by 0 bases; junction bases not matched to a gene: 7. This CDR3 has 16 amino acids. This CDR3 is CASSSRDSPSTDTQYF. The CDR3 nucleotides are TGCGCCAGCAGCTCCCGGGACAGCCCTAGCACAGATACGCAGTATTTT.

A word on this clone: Within the sample, other DNA sequences also encode this same CDR3. The chain links TRBV7-2 to TRBJ2-2, with D possibly TRBD2 on 6 matching bases. CDR3 length: 14 residues. Germline-derived CDR1 and CDR2 are SGHTA and FQGNSA. The V end lost 5 bases, the J end lost 0 bases, and 7 bases lay between the germline ends. For the CDR3, the DNA is TGTGCCAGCAGCCGGGACTCGAACACCGGGGAGCTGTTTTTT. Protein: CASSRDSNTGELFF.

The table lists this clone with a count of one. The chain couples TRBV5-6 to TRBJ1-1; tentatively, D is TRBD1 (6 bases). The CDR3 runs 13 residues. Germline CDR1 SGHDT, CDR2 YYEEEE. Trimming shortened V by 4 bases and J by 8 bases, and 15 bases separated the two germline ends. The CDR3 protein is CASSRYSGTEAFF. The DNA for the CDR3 is TGTGCCAGCAGCAGATACTCCGGGACAGAAGCTTTCTTT.

Note on this clone: At the DNA level, this CDR3 is encoded by other sequences in the same sample as well. The CDR3 DNA reads TGTGCCAGCTCACCCCAAGTTATGAACACTGAAGCTTTCTTT. Amino acid sequence: CASSPQVMNTEAFF. The chain combines TRBV18 with TRBJ1-1; D gene uncertain. The CDR3 is 14 amino acids. Trimming cost V 3 bases and J 0 bases, with 8 bases left between them. Germline V lookup: CDR1 KGHSH, CDR2 LQKENI.

The J gene is TRBJ1-4, the V gene TRBV4-1, with TRBD1 as a possible D gene (5 bases). The CDR3 runs to 15 residues. Germline V CDR1 and CDR2: MGHRA, YSYEKL. V was cut by 2 bases and J by 3 bases, with 10 bases left in between. Here the CDR3 DNA reads TGCGCCAGCAGCCAAACGAGGGGCCCTAATGAAAAACTGTTTTTT. Translated: CASSQTRGPNEKLFF.

The V call is TRBV6-1, the J call TRBJ1-6; D gene ambiguous. Germline assignment: CDR1 MNHNS and CDR2 SASEGT. The CDR3 is 13 amino acids. V dropped 7 bases and J dropped 4 bases, with 8 bases sitting between them. CDR3 sequence: CASIEGYNSPLHF. For the CDR3, the DNA is TGTGCCAGCATAGAGGGATATAATTCACCCCTCCACTTT.

V usage is TRBV6-5 and J usage is TRBJ2-2; D is possibly TRBD2 (6 bases). Deletions cut 2 bases from V and 8 bases from J, with 15 bases between. The CDR3 contains 15 residues. Germline V gene sequence: CDR1 MNHEY, CDR2 SVGAGI. The CDR3 is CASSYIRQGLGELFF. CDR3 nucleotides: TGTGCCAGCAGTTACATTAGGCAGGGACTGGGGGAGCTGTTTTTT.

This chain uses TRBV6-5 with TRBJ2-7; 8 nucleotides align to TRBD1. This CDR3 is built from 15 residues. The V and J ends lost 2 bases and 4 bases, in that order; junction bases with no gene match: 7. Germline V gives CDR1 MNHEY, CDR2 SVGAGI. The CDR3 region has the DNA TGTGCCAGCAGTTACGCCGGACAGGGCTTATACGAGCAGTACTTC. This codes for CASSYAGQGLYEQYF.

The chain employs TRBV19 and TRBJ1-4, with 7 bases matching TRBD1. Looked up from germline, CDR1 is LNHDA and CDR2 is SQIVND (reference sequence). The CDR3 has 15 residues. V lost 5 bases, J lost 4 bases, and 7 bases stayed unmatched. The CDR3 spells CASSSPGTVNEKLFF. The CDR3 DNA reads TGTGCCAGTAGTTCCCCCGGGACAGTTAATGAAAAACTGTTTTTT. The variable domain in full, completed from reference TRBV19 and TRBJ1-4, reads DGGITQSPKYLFRKEGQNVTLSCEQNLNHDAMYWYRQDPGQGLRLIYYSQIVNDFQKGDIAEGYSVSREKKESFPLTVTSAQKNPTAFYLCASSSPGTVNEKLFFGSGTQLSVL.

The V and J genes are TRBV2 and TRBJ1-2; D is possibly TRBD1 (6 bases). V lost 1 base to trimming and J lost 6 bases, with 15 bases between them. Germline CDR1 and CDR2: SNHLY and FYNNEI. The CDR3 extends over 15 amino acids. Written as DNA, the CDR3 is TGTGCCAGCAGTGAAGTTGGGGGCGCCTCCCATGGCTACACCTTC. This codes for CASSEVGGASHGYTF.

Points on this clone: The identical CDR3 is also encoded by other nucleotide sequences in the sample. This chain uses TRBV30 with TRBJ2-1, with 10 bases lining up with TRBD2. J was trimmed by 9 bases and V by 1 base; bases with no gene match: 3. The germline V gene encodes CDR1 GTSNPN and CDR2 SVGIG (reference sequence). The length of the CDR3 is 13 residues. The CDR3 reads CAWSGLAGGEQFF. The CDR3 region has the DNA TGTGCCTGGAGTGGGTTAGCGGGAGGTGAGCAGTTCTTC.

The CDR3 bases are TGTGCCAGCAGTGGAAACAGGGAAAGTACCGGGGAGCTGTTTTTT. Its protein product is CASSGNRESTGELFF. This sequence joins TRBV2 and TRBJ2-2; TRBD1 might be the D (6 bases). The V gene's germline CDR1 is SNHLY and CDR2 FYNNEI. V was clipped by 4 bases and J by 5 bases, with 14 bases between them. This CDR3 spans 15 amino acids.

This chain connects TRBV19 to TRBJ2-7, with no clear D. V was clipped by 0 bases and J by 2 bases, with 20 bases between them. This CDR3 spans 18 amino acids. Germline V gene data show CDR1 as LNHDA and CDR2 as SQIVND (reference sequence). For the CDR3, the DNA is TGTGCCAGTAGTATAGATCTTGTTTCGGCCTCGAATACCTACGAGCAGTACTTC. This encodes CASSIDLVSASNTYEQYF.

The chain is built from TRBV6-6 and TRBJ2-5, with TRBD2 matching 12 bases. This CDR3 is built from 15 residues. Trimming cost V 8 bases and J 4 bases; bases outside gene matches: 8. Germline CDR1 and CDR2: MNHNY and SVGAGI (reference sequence). The CDR3 is CASGPLGLAGETQYF. In DNA form, the CDR3 reads TGTGCCAGCGGGCCGTTGGGACTAGCGGGAGAGACCCAGTACTTC.

V gene TRBV27 combines with J gene TRBJ1-6; unclear D gene. V shed 0 bases and J shed 11 bases, with 11 bases lying between them. The CDR3 totals 14 residues. The germline gives CDR1 MNHEY, CDR2 SMNVEV (reference sequence). The chain's CDR3 is CASSLSRFGAPLHF. CDR3 sequence (DNA): TGTGCCAGCAGTTTATCCAGGTTTGGGGCACCCCTCCACTTT.

The CDR3 here is CASTLGAGGSYEQYF. Here the CDR3 DNA reads TGTGCCAGCACACTCGGGGCAGGTGGGTCCTACGAGCAGTACTTC. The chain recombines TRBV6-5 with TRBJ2-7; D is tentatively TRBD1 or TRBD2 (5 bases each). The V gene lost 7 bases and the J gene lost 1 base, with 17 bases spanning the gap. The germline gives CDR1 MNHEY, CDR2 SVGAGI. The CDR3 totals 15 residues.

The chain joins TRBV7-2 to TRBJ2-1; 11 bases fit TRBD2. This CDR3 has 17 residues. Germline-derived CDR1 and CDR2 are SGHTA and FQGNSA. The V gene end was trimmed by 5 bases and the J gene end by 8 bases; junction bases not matched to a gene: 14. CDR3 bases: TGTGCCAGCAGCCGAAATAGCGGGAGGGCCCTCACTGATGAGCAGTTCTTC. The encoded protein is CASSRNSGRALTDEQFF.

The V gene is TRBV4-1, the J gene TRBJ2-7, with TRBD2 as a possible D gene (7 bases). V lost 4 bases, J lost 3 bases, and 19 bases lay in between. The CDR3 is 16 amino acids. Looked up from germline, CDR1 is MGHRA and CDR2 is YSYEKL. The CDR3 coding sequence is TGCGCCAGCAGCCCACACGGAGGGGGGGTATACTACGAGCAGTACTTC. Translation gives CASSPHGGGVYYEQYF.

The chain links TRBV4-1 to TRBJ2-3, with TRBD2 matching 11 bases. The germline CDR1 and CDR2 sequences are MGHRA and YSYEKL. The V and J ends lost 0 bases and 2 bases, in that order; junction bases with no gene match: 7. This CDR3 has 18 residues. The CDR3 DNA reads as TGCGCCAGCAGCCAAGAATCCCCGACTAGCGGGAACACAGATACGCAGTATTTT. The encoded protein is CASSQESPTSGNTDTQYF.

The J gene is TRBJ2-7, the V gene TRBV6-6; D unresolved. Between the trimmed V and J ends, which lost 2 bases and 0 bases, there was a span of 8 bases. CDR3 length equals 14 residues. Germline loops: CDR1 MNHNY, CDR2 SVGAGI (reference sequence). CDR3 residues: CASSYPRASYEQYF. In DNA form, the CDR3 reads TGTGCCAGCAGTTACCCCCGGGCCTCCTACGAGCAGTACTTC.